This passage covers 10 T cell receptor beta chains from one sample sequenced in a study of blood T cell repertoires in COVID-19. Data came from immunoSEQ multiplex PCR; TCRdb stores just in-frame clones and leaves some out. The table includes over 100,000 clones, 75% to 85% detected once. The sequenced sample consisted of peripheral blood. Receptors originate from an elderly woman with active or convalescent COVID-19.

This chain connects TRBV5-1 to TRBJ2-1; 7 bases line up with TRBD1. V dropped 1 base and J dropped 2; count of bases not matched to a gene: 6. Germline CDR1 and CDR2: SGHRS and YFSETQ. There are 16 residues in the CDR3. CDR3 nucleotides: TGCGCCAGCAGCTTGAGTATAGGGACAGCCTACAATGAGCAGTTCTTC. It codes for CASSLSIGTAYNEQFF. The complete variable domain, with remaining parts taken from reference TRBV5-1 and TRBJ2-1, reads KAGVTQTPRYLIKTRGQQVTLSCSPISGHRSVSWYQQTPGQGLQFLFEYFSETQRNKGNFPGRFSGRQFSNSRSEMNVSTLELGDSALYLCASSLSIGTAYNEQFFGPGTRLTVL.

With regard to this clone: Additional DNA sequences in this sample encode the identical CDR3. This rearrangement joins TRBV5-1 to TRBJ2-5; TRBD1 aligns across 7 bases. Germline V gene data show CDR1 as SGHRS and CDR2 as YFSETQ. Trimming took 0 bases from V and 5 from J; bases not matched to a gene: 4. This CDR3 has 14 amino acids. This CDR3 is CASSLGQGRETQYF. In nucleotides, the CDR3 is TGCGCCAGCAGCTTGGGACAGGGAAGGGAGACCCAGTACTTC.

On this clone: The junction departs from germline at one end; a sequencing error may be responsible. The chain uses TRBV7-7 and TRBJ2-7; 10 bases are a match to TRBD2. Germline CDR1 is SSHAT and CDR2 is FNYEAQ (reference sequence). This CDR3 is built from 15 residues. CDR3 sequence reads: CASSLASGSSYEQYF. CDR3 nucleotide sequence: TGTGCTAGCAGCTTGGCTAGCGGGAGCTCCTACGAGCAGTACTTC.

The J gene is TRBJ1-1, the V gene TRBV6-1; D possibly corresponds to TRBD1 (5 bases). The CDR3 length is 15 residues. The germline V gene encodes CDR1 MNHNS and CDR2 SASEGT. V was clipped by 2 bases and J by 3 bases, with 13 bases between them. The CDR3 DNA reads TGTGCCAGCAGTGAACTTGTACAGGTGGACACTGAAGCTTTCTTT. It yields the protein CASSELVQVDTEAFF.

The chain carries TRBV6-1 and TRBJ2-1; 13 bases agree with TRBD2. The CDR3 has 21 residues. Germline V lookup: CDR1 MNHNS, CDR2 SASEGT. The trim removed 0 bases at V and 7 bases at J, leaving 18 bases unmatched. CDR3: CASSEALRGFWTSGSLNEQFF. The CDR3, as DNA: TGTGCCAGCAGTGAAGCGCTTCGAGGGTTCTGGACTAGCGGGAGTTTAAATGAGCAGTTCTTC.

The CDR3 here is CASTPAGLNYGYTF. CDR3 nucleotide sequence: TGTGCCAGTACACCCGCGGGACTTAACTATGGCTACACCTTC. The chain carries TRBV19 and TRBJ1-2; maybe TRBD1 (5 bases). The ends were cut back, 7 bases at V and 1 base at J, with 13 bases in the middle. The germline V gene has CDR1 LNHDA and CDR2 SQIVND (reference sequence). CDR3 length: 14 amino acids.

This clone was picked up one time. This chain connects TRBV28 to TRBJ2-4, with unresolved D. Trimming shortened V by 1 base and J by 0 bases, and 10 bases separated the two germline ends. Germline lookup yields CDR1 MDHEN and CDR2 SYDVKM. The CDR3 runs to 16 residues. The CDR3 DNA sequence: TGTGCCAGCAGTTTATATGCAGGATCAGCCAAAAACATTCAGTACTTC. It yields the protein CASSLYAGSAKNIQYF.

This chain uses TRBV18 with TRBJ2-7, with 9 bases lining up with TRBD2. V was pared by 1 base and J by 6 bases, with 10 bases of the junction left unmatched. CDR3 length: 16 amino acids. Germline CDR1 reads KGHSH; CDR2 reads LQKENI. The CDR3 region is CASSPRRSSGSSEQYF. CDR3 nucleotide sequence: TGTGCCAGCTCACCACGCAGGAGTAGCGGGAGTTCCGAGCAGTACTTC.

This clone was seen once. The gene calls are TRBV5-1 and TRBJ2-6; TRBD1 is a possible D gene (6 bases). The CDR3 loop spans 15 amino acids. Germline assignment: CDR1 SGHRS and CDR2 YFSETQ. V dropped 3 bases and J dropped 4 bases, with 11 bases sitting between them. This CDR3 reads CASSSTGSGANVLTF. The CDR3 DNA reads TGCGCCAGCAGCTCGACAGGCTCCGGGGCCAACGTCCTGACTTTC.

This clone was seen more than once but under ten times. J is TRBJ2-7 and V is TRBV9; 11 bases map to TRBD2. The junction had 6 bases not matched to a gene; V was cut back by 4 bases and J by 6 bases. The germline V gene has CDR1 SGDLS and CDR2 YYNGEE. The CDR3 runs 14 residues. CDR3 bases: TGTGCCAGCAGCTACATAGCGGGAGGGGGCGAGCAGTACTTC. As protein: CASSYIAGGGEQYF.